These 23 T cell receptor beta chains were all obtained from the same sample, sequenced in a study of T cells in women clearing cervical HPV infection. Profiled with immunoSEQ multiplex PCR; TCRdb holds only in-frame clones, not every one. The sample has about 48,000 clones; the top ten hold about 1.5%. Sequencing input: blood buffy coat. These receptors came from a woman between 18 and 70 years old with a cervical HPV16 infection that either progressed to CIN3+ or cleared (not recorded which).

Comments on this clone: The read ends 3 residues before the CDR3 terminus; that terminus is restored from the germline J gene. V usage is TRBV28 and J usage is TRBJ1-2; no definite D call. The CDR3 covers 12 residues. V shed 8 bases and J shed 0 bases, with 7 bases lying between them. CDR1 MDHEN and CDR2 SYDVKM come from the germline V gene. CDR3 residues: CASQEANYGYTF. CDR3 DNA (partial): TGTGCCAGCCAGGAGGCTAACTATGGC.

A word on this clone: Coverage ceases 3 residues before the CDR3 finishes, and the germline J gene fills in the end. V and J are TRBV7-2 and TRBJ2-1, with D perhaps TRBD2 (6 bases). Germline loops: CDR1 SGHTA, CDR2 FQGNSA. V lost 3 bases to trimming and J lost 0 bases, with 6 bases between them. The CDR3 contains 14 residues. The CDR3: CASSFSGSYNEQFF. CDR3 bases read: TGTGCCAGCAGCTTTAGCGGCTCCTACAATGAG.

A word on this clone: With the read ending 3 residues before the CDR3 end, the germline J gene is used to fill in that end. The chain joins TRBV5-8 to TRBJ2-5, with TRBD2 matching 8 bases. The CDR3 is 15 residues long. CDR1 and CDR2 from the germline V gene are SGHTS and YDEGEE. Germline trimming cut 4 bases from V and 2 bases from J; bases unmatched to any gene: 7. The sequenced part of the CDR3 DNA is TGTGCCAGCAGCCATAGCGGGACATGGCAAGAGACC. Amino acids: CASSHSGTWQET. The entire CDR3 sequence reads CASSHSGTWQETQYF.

About this clone: The sequence runs out 3 residues before the end of the CDR3; the remainder is reconstructed from the germline J gene. V is TRBV12-3 or TRBV12-4 and J is TRBJ2-5; TRBD2 matches at 7 bases. The CDR3 is 15 residues long. J was trimmed by 5 bases and V by 1 base; bases with no gene match: 7. The CDR3 reads CASSLGGLRGETQYF. The sequenced CDR3 bases are TGTGCCAGCAGTTTAGGAGGTCTGCGGGGGGAGACC.

A remark on this clone: The CDR3 end lies 3 residues beyond the end of the read and is filled in from the germline J gene. The chain has TRBV10-3 and TRBJ2-3; 9 bases agree with TRBD1. Germline assignment: CDR1 ENHRY and CDR2 SYGVKD. The CDR3 has 16 residues. Trimming at V came to 2 bases and at J to 4 bases, leaving 7 bases not matched to a gene. CDR3 protein: CAISERGTGFSDTQYF. CDR3 DNA, as far as it was read: TGTGCCATCAGTGAGAGAGGGACAGGGTTTTCAGATACG.

Turning to this clone: The CDR3 extends 3 residues past the end of the read, so its final part is completed from the germline J gene. The genes are TRBV2 and TRBJ2-7, with TRBD2 identical over 10 bases. Trimming cost V 10 bases and J 3 bases; bases outside gene matches: 6. The CDR3 is 13 amino acids. From germline, CDR1 is SNHLY and CDR2 FYNNEI. This CDR3 reads CATTSGKSYEQYF. The sequenced CDR3 bases are TGTGCCACCACTAGCGGGAAGAGCTACGAG.

A remark on this clone: Coverage ceases 3 residues before the CDR3 finishes, and the germline J gene fills in the end. J is TRBJ1-4 and V is TRBV18; D is perhaps TRBD1 (6 bases). Deletions cut 3 bases from V and 2 bases from J, with 13 bases between. Germline CDR1 reads KGHSH; CDR2 reads LQKENI. The CDR3 is 16 amino acids. CDR3 DNA (partial): TGTGCCAGCTCACCGCGAGGGGGAGGTACTAATGAAAAA. Its translation: CASSPRGGGTNEK. The whole CDR3 sequence reads CASSPRGGGTNEKLFF.

As concerns this clone: The read falls 3 residues short of the CDR3 end, and the missing part is taken from the germline J gene. The rearrangement uses TRBV5-1 and TRBJ2-1, with 7 nucleotides matching TRBD1. CDR1 is SGHRS and CDR2 is YFSETQ in the germline V gene. The CDR3 is made up of 15 amino acids. J was trimmed by 8 bases and V by 0 bases; bases with no gene match: 8. CDR3 amino acids: CASSLGDSPLYEQFF. The CDR3 bases that were read are TGCGCCAGCAGCTTGGGGGACAGTCCTCTCTATGAG.

Of note for this clone: The read ends 3 residues before the CDR3 terminus; that terminus is restored from the germline J gene. V is TRBV20-1 and J is TRBJ2-2; 7 bases align to TRBD2. J gave up 2 bases and V 6 bases, and 9 bases lay outside the gene matches. Germline V gene sequence: CDR1 DFQATT, CDR2 SNEGSKA (reference sequence). The CDR3 runs 15 residues. The part of the CDR3 DNA that was read is TGCAGTGCCGCGGGAGCAACATATAACACCGGGGAG. As protein: CSAAGATYNTGE. The full CDR3 sequence reads CSAAGATYNTGELFF.

Of note for this clone: The CDR3 goes on 3 residues after the read ends, and that part is filled in from the germline J gene. V and J are TRBV29-1 and TRBJ2-5, with 7 bases matching TRBD2. Germline CDR1 SQVTM, CDR2 ANQGSEA. The CDR3 runs to 13 residues. V was pared by 6 bases and J by 4 bases, with 8 bases of the junction left unmatched. The part of the CDR3 DNA that was read is TGCAGCGTAAAGGGAGGGGAGGGAGAGACC. Translated, it gives CSVKGGEGET. The entire CDR3 reads CSVKGGEGETQYF.

To note about this clone: The sequence runs out 3 residues before the end of the CDR3; the remainder is reconstructed from the germline J gene. This chain uses TRBV30 with TRBJ2-1; 9 nucleotides align to TRBD2. V was pared by 1 base and J by 9 bases, with 10 bases of the junction left unmatched. The germline V gene has CDR1 GTSNPN and CDR2 SVGIG (reference sequence). The CDR3 is 15 amino acids. CDR3 DNA, as far as it was read: TGTGCCTGGAGTGGGTCGGCGGGCGGGGGGGGTGAG. Residues: CAWSGSAGGGGE. The full CDR3 sequence reads CAWSGSAGGGGEQFF.

Comment on this clone: The CDR3 extends 3 residues past the end of the read, so its final part is completed from the germline J gene. The chain recombines TRBV20-1 with TRBJ1-1, with D uncertain. Germline V gene data show CDR1 as DFQATT and CDR2 as SNEGSKA (reference sequence). The germline V and J ends were trimmed by 6 bases and 1 base, with 15 bases remaining between them. The CDR3 length is 14 residues. The CDR3 sequence: CSAKIPGGNTEAFF. CDR3 bases read: TGCAGTGCAAAAATCCCCGGCGGGAACACTGAA.

Comment on this clone: The observed sequence ends 3 residues before the CDR3 terminus, with the missing tail filled in from the germline J gene. The chain recombines TRBV30 with TRBJ1-5; 10 nucleotides line up with TRBD1. This CDR3 contains 15 residues. Germline V gene data show CDR1 as GTSNPN and CDR2 as SVGIG (reference sequence). V dropped 5 bases and J dropped 4; count of bases not matched to a gene: 8. CDR3 bases read: TGTGCCTGGGGACAGGGGGGCGGGTTTAATCAGCCC. Translation gives CAWGQGGGFNQP. The whole CDR3 reads CAWGQGGGFNQPQHF.

Notes on this clone: Sequencing ends 3 residues short of the CDR3 end; the germline J gene provides the rest. The chain is built from TRBV27 and TRBJ1-2; 10 bases agree with TRBD1. This CDR3 is built from 13 residues. The germline V gene encodes CDR1 MNHEY and CDR2 SMNVEV (reference sequence). Trimming at V came to 4 bases and at J to 6 bases, leaving 2 bases not matched to a gene. The CDR3 sequence: CASSWGQGNGYTF. Incomplete CDR3 DNA: TGTGCCAGCAGTTGGGGACAGGGGAATGGC.

Concerning this clone: The CDR3 is cut off 3 residues early in the read; its end comes from the germline J gene. The rearrangement uses TRBV7-9 and TRBJ2-3; no clear D gene. Trimming pared 2 bases from V and 0 bases from J, leaving 6 bases between. Germline values: CDR1 SEHNR, CDR2 FQNEAQ (reference sequence). This CDR3 spans 14 amino acids. CDR3 DNA (partial): TGTGCCAGCAGCTTAACTGCTAGCACAGATACG. As protein: CASSLTASTDT. The whole CDR3 is CASSLTASTDTQYF.

To note about this clone: The missing CDR3 end, 3 residues past where the read stops, is filled in from the germline J gene. The V gene is TRBV3-1 (or the pseudogene TRBV3-2), the J gene TRBJ2-7; 7 bases match TRBD1. The ends lost 1 base at V and 2 bases at J; junction bases unmatched: 5. The CDR3 extends over 15 amino acids. CDR1 and CDR2 from the germline V gene are LGHDT and YNNKEL (reference sequence). The CDR3 loop is CASSQVFDRAYEQYF. CDR3 bases read: TGTGCCAGCAGCCAAGTCTTTGACAGGGCCTACGAG.

Comment on this clone: The sequenced fragment ends 3 residues before the CDR3 boundary, so the rest is inferred from the germline J gene. This sequence joins TRBV28 and TRBJ2-1; 14 bases match TRBD2. The germline V gene has CDR1 MDHEN and CDR2 SYDVKM. The trim removed 5 bases at V and 7 bases at J, leaving 7 bases unmatched. The CDR3 has 16 amino acids. The CDR3 is CASSDPGLAGANEQFF. Incomplete CDR3 DNA: TGTGCCAGCAGTGACCCGGGACTAGCGGGAGCTAATGAG. Full variable domain (outside the CDR3, taken from reference TRBV28 and TRBJ2-1): DVKVTQSSRYLVKRTGEKVFLECVQDMDHENMFWYRQDPGLGLRLIYFSYDVKMKEKGDIPEGYSVSREKKERFSLILESASTNQTSMYLCASSDPGLAGANEQFFGPGTRLTVL.

Points on this clone: The read terminates 3 residues ahead of where the CDR3 ends, so the germline J gene completes it. V gene TRBV20-1 combines with J gene TRBJ2-1, with D possibly TRBD1 on 6 matching bases. This CDR3 region has 16 residues. The V and J ends lost 0 bases and 2 bases respectively, with 14 bases between them. CDR1 and CDR2 (germline): DFQATT, SNEGSKA (reference sequence). Incomplete CDR3 DNA: TGCAGTGCTAGAGAAGACGGGACACCTACCTACAATGAG. This codes for CSAREDGTPTYNE. The whole CDR3 region reads CSAREDGTPTYNEQFF.

For this clone: The read is 3 residues too short to cover the CDR3 end, so that end is filled in from the germline J gene. V usage is TRBV10-3 and J usage is TRBJ2-1; D ambiguous. Germline assignment: CDR1 ENHRY and CDR2 SYGVKD. This CDR3 spans 14 amino acids. V was pared by 4 bases and J by 0 bases, with 7 bases between. The CDR3 loop is CAISAVLSYNEQFF. The sequenced CDR3 bases are TGTGCCATCAGTGCTGTCCTCTCCTACAATGAG.

As regards this clone: The read stops 3 residues short of the end of the CDR3; the missing end is completed from the germline J gene. J is TRBJ2-1 and V is TRBV5-8, with 8 bases fitting TRBD2. Germline V gene sequence: CDR1 SGHTS, CDR2 YDEGEE. The V segment lost 0 bases and the J segment 7 bases; nucleotides outside the gene matches: 3. This CDR3 is 14 amino acids long. The CDR3 DNA, read in part, is TGTGCCAGCAGCTTGGCCGGGGGGGGGAATGAG. Translation: CASSLAGGGNE. The CDR3, in full, reads CASSLAGGGNEQFF.

With regard to this clone: The read comes to an end 3 residues before the CDR3 does, leaving the germline J gene to fill in the end. This sequence joins TRBV6-2 or TRBV6-3 and TRBJ1-1; D remains unclear. Germline CDR1 and CDR2: MNHEY and SVGEGT. The V and J ends lost 7 bases and 1 base respectively, with 7 bases between them. The CDR3 loop spans 12 amino acids. This CDR3 is CASNAGNTEAFF. The DNA read from the CDR3 is TGTGCCAGCAATGCGGGGAACACTGAA.

In regard to this clone: The read is 3 residues too short to cover the CDR3 end, so that end is filled in from the germline J gene. This chain uses TRBV5-1 with TRBJ2-3; the D gene is possibly TRBD2 (5 bases). V was clipped by 3 bases and J by 6 bases, with 8 bases between them. This CDR3 is 12 amino acids long. Germline V CDR1 and CDR2: SGHRS, YFSETQ. The CDR3 sequence: CASSSGLDTQYF. Partial CDR3 DNA: TGCGCCAGCAGCTCCGGACTGGATACG.

About this clone itself: The CDR3 is cut off 3 residues early in the read; its end comes from the germline J gene. The chain has TRBV11-3 and TRBJ2-1; TRBD2 aligns across 8 bases. The CDR3 extends over 15 amino acids. Unmatched junction bases numbered 6, after V lost 1 base and J lost 7 bases. CDR1 and CDR2 from the germline V gene are SGHNT and YENEEA. The DNA read from the CDR3 is TGTGCCAGCAGCTTAGGTGGCGGGGGGCGGAATGAG. Translating gives CASSLGGGGRNE. The entire CDR3 protein is CASSLGGGGRNEQFF.